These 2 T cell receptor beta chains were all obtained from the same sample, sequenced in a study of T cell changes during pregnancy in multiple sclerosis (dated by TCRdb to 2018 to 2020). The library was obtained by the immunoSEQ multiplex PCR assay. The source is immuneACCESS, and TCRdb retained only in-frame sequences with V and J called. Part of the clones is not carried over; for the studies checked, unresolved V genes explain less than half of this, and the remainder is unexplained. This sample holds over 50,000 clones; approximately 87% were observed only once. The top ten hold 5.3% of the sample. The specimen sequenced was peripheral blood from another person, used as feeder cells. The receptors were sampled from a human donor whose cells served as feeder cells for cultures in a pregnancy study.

In nucleotides, the CDR3 is TGCGCCAGCAGCTTGGGTGGGGAGAATGAGCAGTTCTTC. As protein: CASSLGGENEQFF. This chain joins TRBV5-1 and TRBJ2-1, with a possible D match to TRBD2 (5 bases). The CDR3 extends over 13 amino acids. CDR1 SGHRS and CDR2 YFSETQ come from the germline V gene. Trimming removed 0 bases at V and 7 bases at J, with 8 bases between.

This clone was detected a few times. CDR3 amino acids: CASRGTGNTIYF. CDR3 coding DNA: TGTGCCAGCCGAGGGACGGGAAACACCATATATTTT. V usage is TRBV5-4 and J usage is TRBJ1-3; possibly TRBD1 for D (5 bases). Trimming took off 7 bases at V and 4 bases at J, with 9 bases between the two ends. The CDR3 has 12 amino acids. In germline, CDR1 is SGHNT, CDR2 YYREEE (reference sequence).